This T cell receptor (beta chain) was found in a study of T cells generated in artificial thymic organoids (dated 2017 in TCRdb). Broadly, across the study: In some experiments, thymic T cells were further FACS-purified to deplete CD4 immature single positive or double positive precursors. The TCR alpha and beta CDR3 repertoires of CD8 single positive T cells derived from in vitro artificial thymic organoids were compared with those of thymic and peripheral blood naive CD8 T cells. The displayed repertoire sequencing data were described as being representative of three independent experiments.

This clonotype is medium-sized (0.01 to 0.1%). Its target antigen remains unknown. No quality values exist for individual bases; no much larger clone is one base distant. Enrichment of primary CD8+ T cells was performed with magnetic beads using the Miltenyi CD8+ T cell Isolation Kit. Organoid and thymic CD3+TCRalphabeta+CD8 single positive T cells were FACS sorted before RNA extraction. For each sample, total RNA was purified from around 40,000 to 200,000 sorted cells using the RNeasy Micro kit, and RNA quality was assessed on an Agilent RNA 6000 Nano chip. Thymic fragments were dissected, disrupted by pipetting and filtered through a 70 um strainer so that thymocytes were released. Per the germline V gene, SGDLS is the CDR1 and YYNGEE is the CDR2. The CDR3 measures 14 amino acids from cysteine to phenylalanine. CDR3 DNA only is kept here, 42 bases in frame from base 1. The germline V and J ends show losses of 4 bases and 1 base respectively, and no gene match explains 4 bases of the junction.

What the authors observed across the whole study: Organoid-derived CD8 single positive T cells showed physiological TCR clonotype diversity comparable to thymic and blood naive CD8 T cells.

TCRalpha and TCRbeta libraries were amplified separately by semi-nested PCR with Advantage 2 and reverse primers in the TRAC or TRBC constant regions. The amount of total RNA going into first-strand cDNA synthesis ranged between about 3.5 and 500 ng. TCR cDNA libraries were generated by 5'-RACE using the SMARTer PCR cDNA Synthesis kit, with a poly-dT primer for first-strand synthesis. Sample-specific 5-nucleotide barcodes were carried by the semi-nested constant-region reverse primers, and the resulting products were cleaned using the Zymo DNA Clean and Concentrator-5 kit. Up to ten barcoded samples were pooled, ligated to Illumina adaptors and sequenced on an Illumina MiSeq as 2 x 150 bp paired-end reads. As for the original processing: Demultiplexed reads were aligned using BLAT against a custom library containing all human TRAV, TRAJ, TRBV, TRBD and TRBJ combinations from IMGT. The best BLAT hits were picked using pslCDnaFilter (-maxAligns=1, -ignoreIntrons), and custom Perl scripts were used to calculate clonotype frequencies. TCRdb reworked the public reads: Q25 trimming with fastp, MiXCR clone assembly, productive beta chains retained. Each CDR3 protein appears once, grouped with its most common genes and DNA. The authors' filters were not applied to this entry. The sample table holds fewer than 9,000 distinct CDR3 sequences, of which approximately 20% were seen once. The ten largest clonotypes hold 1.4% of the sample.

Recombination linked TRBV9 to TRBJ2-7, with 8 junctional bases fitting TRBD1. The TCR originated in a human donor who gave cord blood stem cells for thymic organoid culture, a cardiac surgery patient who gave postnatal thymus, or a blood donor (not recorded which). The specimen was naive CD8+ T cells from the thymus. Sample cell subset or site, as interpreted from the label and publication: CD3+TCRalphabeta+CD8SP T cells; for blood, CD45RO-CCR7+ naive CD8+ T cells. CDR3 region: CASSRTGTSYEQYF. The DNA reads TGTGCCAGCAGCCGGACAGGGACGTCCTACGAGCAGTACTTC.